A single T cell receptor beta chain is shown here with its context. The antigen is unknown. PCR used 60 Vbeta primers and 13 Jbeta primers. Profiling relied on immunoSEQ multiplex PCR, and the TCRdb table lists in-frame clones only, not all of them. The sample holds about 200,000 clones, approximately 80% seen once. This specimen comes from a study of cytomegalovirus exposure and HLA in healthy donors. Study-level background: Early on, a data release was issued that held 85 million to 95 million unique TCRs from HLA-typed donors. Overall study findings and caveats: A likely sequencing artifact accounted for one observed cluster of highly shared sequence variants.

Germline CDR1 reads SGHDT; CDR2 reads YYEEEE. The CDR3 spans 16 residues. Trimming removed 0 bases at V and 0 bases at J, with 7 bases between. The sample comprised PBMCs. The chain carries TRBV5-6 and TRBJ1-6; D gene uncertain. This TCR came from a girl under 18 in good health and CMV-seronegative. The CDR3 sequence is CASSLGASSYNSPLHF. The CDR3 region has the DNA TGTGCCAGCAGCTTGGGTGCCAGCTCCTATAATTCACCCCTCCACTTT.